Detailed here is one TCR beta chain. Its antigen remains unidentified. This record belongs to a study of a mutant IDH1 vaccine in newly diagnosed glioma. Study context: The start of vaccination came 4-6 weeks after radiotherapy alone, or with temozolomide cycles.

Measured with immunoSEQ multiplex PCR; TCRdb has only the in-frame clones, and not every one. The table shows 9,500 to 12,000 clones, with approximately 88% occurring only once. The germline CDR1 and CDR2 sequences are SEHNR and FQNEAQ (reference sequence). CDR3 length equals 14 residues. V lost 5 bases to trimming and J lost 4 bases; unmatched junction nucleotides: 6. Stated time point: week 23, last vaccination. Vaccination comprised doses that each held 300 ug of mutant IDH1 20-mer peptide, plus topical imiquimod. Whole-study findings and limits: There seemed to be no relation between pseudoprogression and changes in top peripheral T cell clonotypes.

The rearrangement uses TRBV7-9 and TRBJ1-1; TRBD1 agrees at 8 bases. The sequenced sample was PBMCs, obtained from a glioma patient whose treatment included an IDH1 peptide vaccine. This receptor was identified in a woman in her forties with glioma. Some clones in this sample may be carry-over from other donors' samples. The CDR3: CASSLTGGVTEAFF. CDR3 in DNA: TGTGCCAGCAGCCTTACAGGGGGAGTCACTGAAGCTTTCTTT.